A selection of T cell receptor beta chains follows, all from one sample in a study of blood T cell repertoires in COVID-19. Sequencing used immunoSEQ multiplex PCR; TCRdb keeps in-frame clones, though not all of them. This table holds 250,000 to 350,000 clones, roughly 89% found once. Sequenced sample: PBMCs or T cells enriched from blood (not recorded which). All receptors come from a woman aged 50 to 65 who had been exposed to COVID-19. The CDR3 runs from the conserved cysteine through the conserved F or W. D genes are given only for firm matches. Rows give clone size only sometimes, using once, few, many, or a class for an expanded clone.

d_call	clone_size	v_call	j_call	cdr3_nt	cdr3_aa
NA	few	TRBV5-1	TRBJ1-1	TGCGCCAGCAGCCCTGATGAGGGGAGGGCTGAAGCTTTCTTT	CASSPDEGRAEAFF
TRBD1	NA	TRBV19	TRBJ2-7	TGTGCCAGTAGTGCGACAGGGATTGGCTCCTCCGAGCAGTACTTC	CASSATGIGSSEQYF
TRBD1	NA	TRBV3-1/TRBV3-2	TRBJ1-6	TGTGCCAGCAGCCGGACCCGGGACAGTAATTCACCCCTCCACTTT	CASSRTRDSNSPLHF
NA	NA	TRBV5-1	TRBJ2-1	TGCGCCAGCAGCCCCCCTCAGACAGTTGTGTACAATGAGCAGTTCTTC	CASSPPQTVVYNEQFF
NA	NA	TRBV30	TRBJ1-5	TGTGCCTGGAGTGTACGCGGGGCGGGCAATCAGCCCCAGCATTTT	CAWSVRGAGNQPQHF
NA	NA	TRBV30	TRBJ1-2	TGTGCCTGGAGTGTACGGGGGGGCTACACCTTC	CAWSVRGGYTF
TRBD1	few	TRBV2	TRBJ1-5	TGTGCCAGCAGTCTGGACAGGGGAGGGAATCAGCCCCAGCATTTT	CASSLDRGGNQPQHF
NA	NA	TRBV6-5	TRBJ2-7	TGTGCCAGCCTCCTCGGCAGGGATGAGCAGTACTTC	CASLLGRDEQYF
NA	once	TRBV27	TRBJ1-1	TGTGCCAGCAGTTTATCGCGGAACACTGAAGCTTTCTTT	CASSLSRNTEAFF
NA	few	TRBV2	TRBJ1-2	TGTGCCAGCAGTGAAGCCCCTTGGCGGGGCTACACCTTC	CASSEAPWRGYTF
NA	NA	TRBV28	TRBJ2-6	TGTGCCAGCAACCTCGGGGGCTCTGGGGCCAACGTCCTGACTTTC	CASNLGGSGANVLTF
TRBD2	once	TRBV10-3	TRBJ2-4	TGTGCCATCAGCAACCATAGCGGGGGGCAAAACATTCAGTACTTC	CAISNHSGGQNIQYF
NA	NA	TRBV4-1	TRBJ2-1	TGCGCCAGCAGCCAATCGTCGGGGTTCACCTACAATGAGCAGTTCTTC	CASSQSSGFTYNEQFF
NA	NA	TRBV19	TRBJ1-4	TGTGCCAGTAGAAGATCCGGGACATCCAATGAAAAACTGTTTTTT	CASRRSGTSNEKLFF
NA	NA	TRBV6-4	TRBJ1-3	TGTGCCAGCAGCGAAGGTCCCCGGGACACCATATATTTT	CASSEGPRDTIYF
NA	NA	TRBV19	TRBJ1-2	TGTGCCAGTACTCGGGACACGCGATTCTATGGCTACACCTTC	CASTRDTRFYGYTF
TRBD1	few	TRBV7-2	TRBJ2-2	TGTGCCAGCAGCCCGGGACAGGGGAGAGGAGCCGGGGAGCTGTTTTTT	CASSPGQGRGAGELFF
NA	NA	TRBV6-5	TRBJ2-7	TGTGCCAGCAGTTACTCAATAACAGGGTTCTCCTACGAGCAGTACTTC	CASSYSITGFSYEQYF
TRBD1	NA	TRBV7-6	TRBJ1-3	TGTGCCAGCAGCAAACAGGGGGCCTACTCTGGAAACACCATATATTTT	CASSKQGAYSGNTIYF
TRBD2	NA	TRBV11-3	TRBJ2-1	TGTGCCAGCAGCGGGGGGACTAGGGTTGACAATGAGCAGTTCTTC	CASSGGTRVDNEQFF
TRBD1	NA	TRBV5-1	TRBJ1-2	TGCGCCAGCAGCTTGAACTCAGGGGGAAACTATGGCTACACCTTC	CASSLNSGGNYGYTF
NA	NA	TRBV3-1/TRBV3-2	TRBJ2-7	TGTGCCAGCAGCCAATTGAGGGGGGGCGAGCAGTACTTC	CASSQLRGGEQYF
NA	NA	TRBV6-1	TRBJ2-2	TGTGCCAGCAGGGAAGGGGGGCTTGGCACCGGGGAGCTGTTTTTT	CASREGGLGTGELFF
NA	NA	TRBV28	TRBJ1-6	TGTGCCAGCAGTTTATCTGGGAGCTCCTATAATTCACCCCTCCACTTT	CASSLSGSSYNSPLHF
TRBD1	NA	TRBV7-8	TRBJ2-3	TGTGCCAGCAGCCCGAGGACAGGGACCGGCACAGATACGCAGTATTTT	CASSPRTGTGTDTQYF
TRBD1	NA	TRBV2	TRBJ2-1	TGTGCCAGCAGGGCCGACAGGGCAGACAATGAGCAGTTCTTC	CASRADRADNEQFF
TRBD1	once	TRBV6-4	TRBJ1-2	TGTGCCAGCAGTGAAGGCCCTACAGGGGGAGCTGGCTACACCTTC	CASSEGPTGGAGYTF
NA	once	TRBV27	TRBJ1-1	TGTGCCAGCAGTTCTAGAAGGGGCAGGGGCGTGATGAACACTGAAGCTTTCTTT	CASSSRRGRGVMNTEAFF
NA	NA	TRBV7-2	TRBJ2-5	TGTGCCAGCAGCTTTCAGGGGGGTTACCAAGAGACCCAGTACTTC	CASSFQGGYQETQYF
NA	NA	TRBV10-3	TRBJ1-6	TGTGCCATCAGTAAGCGCCCCGATAATTCACCCCTCCACTTT	CAISKRPDNSPLHF
TRBD1	NA	TRBV29-1	TRBJ2-7	TGCAGCGTTGAACTCGGGACAGGTACTTACGAGCAGTACTTC	CSVELGTGTYEQYF
TRBD1	NA	TRBV18	TRBJ2-2	TGTGCCAGCTCATTCTCAGGGGGCGCGGACACCGGGGAGCTGTTTTTT	CASSFSGGADTGELFF
NA	NA	TRBV28	TRBJ2-7	TGTGCCAGCAGTTTGGACAACAACTTATCCTACGAGCAGTACTTC	CASSLDNNLSYEQYF
TRBD1	NA	TRBV19	TRBJ1-5	TGTGCCAGTAGCGGACAGGGTGGTTCGCCCCAGCATTTT	CASSGQGGSPQHF
TRBD1	NA	TRBV15	TRBJ2-1	TGTGCCACCAGCAGAGGACAGGGGGCCTCTGGTGAGCAGTTCTTC	CATSRGQGASGEQFF
NA	NA	TRBV28	TRBJ1-5	TGTGCCAGCAGTTTACCCGGGGGGTCTAGCAATCAGCCCCAGCATTTT	CASSLPGGSSNQPQHF
TRBD1	NA	TRBV11-2	TRBJ2-2	TGTGCCAGCAGCTCCCAGGGGGCGGGCGGGGAGCTGTTTTTT	CASSSQGAGGELFF
NA	NA	TRBV19	TRBJ1-2	TGTGCCAGTAGTATGATCCTCTTCGGGGGCTACACCTTC	CASSMILFGGYTF
NA	NA	TRBV24-1	TRBJ2-1	TGTGCCACCAGTTCCTTGAGCCAGGGAGGAGATGAGCAGTTCTTC	CATSSLSQGGDEQFF
NA	NA	TRBV30	TRBJ1-1	TGTGCCTGGAAGGTCCGGGGATTGAACACTGAAGCTTTCTTT	CAWKVRGLNTEAFF
NA	NA	TRBV10-3	TRBJ1-1	TGTGCCATCAGAGGGGGAGAAACTGAAGCTTTCTTT	CAIRGGETEAFF
NA	few	TRBV29-1	TRBJ1-1	TGCAGCGCGTCGACAGCCCAGAACACTGAAGCTTTCTTT	CSASTAQNTEAFF
TRBD1	once	TRBV3-1/TRBV3-2	TRBJ2-5	TGTGCCAGCAGCCAAGATGCAGGACAGGGTTGGAAGACCCAGTACTTC	CASSQDAGQGWKTQYF
NA	NA	TRBV7-9	TRBJ2-1	TGTGCCAGCAGCTTAATAAATGAGCAGTTCTTC	CASSLINEQFF
NA	NA	TRBV4-1	TRBJ1-4	TGCGCCAGCAGCCAAGGAGGTACCTTTAATGAAAAACTGTTTTTT	CASSQGGTFNEKLFF
NA	NA	TRBV5-1	TRBJ1-6	TGCGCCAGCAGAGTACAGGGATACAATTCACCCCTCCACTTT	CASRVQGYNSPLHF
NA	few	TRBV15	TRBJ1-3	TGTGCCACCAGCAGATACGGGGGGGATAGACCTGGAAACACCATATATTTT	CATSRYGGDRPGNTIYF
NA	NA	TRBV3-1/TRBV3-2	TRBJ2-2	TGTGCCAGCAGCCCTCGGGAGAACACCGGGGAGCTGTTTTTT	CASSPRENTGELFF